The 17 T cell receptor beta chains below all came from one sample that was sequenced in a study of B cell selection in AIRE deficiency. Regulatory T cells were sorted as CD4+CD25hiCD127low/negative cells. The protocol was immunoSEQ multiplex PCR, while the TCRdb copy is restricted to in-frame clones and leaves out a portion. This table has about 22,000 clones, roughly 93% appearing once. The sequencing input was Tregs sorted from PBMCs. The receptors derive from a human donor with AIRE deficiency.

This CDR3 is CASSTSGSSLGQYF. The CDR3 nucleotides read TGTGCCAGCAGCACCAGCGGGAGCTCGTTGGGGCAGTACTTC. This chain links TRBV7-9 with TRBJ2-7; 8 bases match TRBD2. Per the germline V gene, CDR1 is SEHNR and CDR2 is FQNEAQ (reference sequence). This CDR3 is built from 14 residues. J was trimmed by 9 bases and V by 5 bases; bases with no gene match: 12.

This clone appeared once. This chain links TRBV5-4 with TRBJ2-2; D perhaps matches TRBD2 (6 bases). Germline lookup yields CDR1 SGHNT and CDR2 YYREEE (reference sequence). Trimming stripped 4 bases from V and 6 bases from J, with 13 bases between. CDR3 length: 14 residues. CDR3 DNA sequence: TGTGCCAGCAGCCTTCAAGGAGGGTCCGGGGAGCTGTTTTTT. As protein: CASSLQGGSGELFF.

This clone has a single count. The CDR3 DNA is TGTGCCAGCAGGGGGCCGTCGAATGAGCAGTTCTTC. Its translation is CASRGPSNEQFF. This chain uses TRBV25-1 with TRBJ2-1; the D gene is possibly TRBD1 (5 bases). Germline-derived CDR1 and CDR2 are MGHDK and SYGVNS. Trimming cost V 6 bases and J 7 bases, with 10 bases left between them. The length of the CDR3 is 12 residues.

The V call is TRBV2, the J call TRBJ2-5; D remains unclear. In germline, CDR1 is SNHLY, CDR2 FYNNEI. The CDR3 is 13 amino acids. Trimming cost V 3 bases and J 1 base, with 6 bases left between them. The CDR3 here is CASSEPFQETQYF. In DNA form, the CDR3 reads TGTGCCAGCAGTGAGCCTTTCCAAGAGACCCAGTACTTC.

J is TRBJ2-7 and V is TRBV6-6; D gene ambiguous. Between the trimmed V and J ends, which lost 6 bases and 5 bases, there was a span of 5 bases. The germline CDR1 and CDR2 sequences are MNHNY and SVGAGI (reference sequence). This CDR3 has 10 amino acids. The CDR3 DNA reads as TGTGCCAGCAGGGGCCACGAGCAGTACTTC. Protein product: CASRGHEQYF.

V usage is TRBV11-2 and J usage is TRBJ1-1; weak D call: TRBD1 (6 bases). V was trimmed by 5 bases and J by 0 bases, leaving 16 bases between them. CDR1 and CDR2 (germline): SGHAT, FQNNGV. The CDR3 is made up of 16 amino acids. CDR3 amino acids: CASSKTGQFMNTEAFF. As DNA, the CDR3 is TGTGCCAGCAGCAAAACCGGACAGTTTATGAACACTGAAGCTTTCTTT. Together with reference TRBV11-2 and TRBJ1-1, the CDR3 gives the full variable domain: EAGVAQSPRYKIIEKRQSVAFWCNPISGHATLYWYQQILGQGPKLLIQFQNNGVVDDSQLPKDRFSAERLKGVDSTLKIQPAKLEDSAVYLCASSKTGQFMNTEAFFGQGTRLTVV.

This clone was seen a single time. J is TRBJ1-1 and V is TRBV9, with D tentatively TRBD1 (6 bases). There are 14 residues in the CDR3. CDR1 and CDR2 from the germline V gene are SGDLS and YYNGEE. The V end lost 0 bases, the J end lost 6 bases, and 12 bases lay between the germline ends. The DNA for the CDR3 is TGTGCCAGCAGCGTAGGGGGGGCCCCGGCTGAAGCTTTCTTT. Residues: CASSVGGAPAEAFF.

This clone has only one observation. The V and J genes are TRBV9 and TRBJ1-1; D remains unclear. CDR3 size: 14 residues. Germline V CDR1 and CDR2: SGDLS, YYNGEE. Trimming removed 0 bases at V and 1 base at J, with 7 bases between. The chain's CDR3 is CASSVAQKNTEAFF. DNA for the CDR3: TGTGCCAGCAGCGTAGCACAGAAGAACACTGAAGCTTTCTTT.

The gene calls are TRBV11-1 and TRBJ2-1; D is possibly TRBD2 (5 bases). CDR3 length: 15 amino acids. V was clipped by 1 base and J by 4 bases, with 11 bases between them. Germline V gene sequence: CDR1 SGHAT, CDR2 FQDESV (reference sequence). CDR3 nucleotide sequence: TGTGCCAGCAGCTTAGGAGGGAGCAGATACAATGAGCAGTTCTTC. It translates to CASSLGGSRYNEQFF.

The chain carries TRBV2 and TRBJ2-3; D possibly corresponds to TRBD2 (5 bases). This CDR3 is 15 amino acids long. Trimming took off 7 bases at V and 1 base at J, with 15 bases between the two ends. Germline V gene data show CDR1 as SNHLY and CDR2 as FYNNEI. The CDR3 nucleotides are TGTGCCAGCAAAGCCCAACCGAGGGGCACAGATACGCAGTATTTT. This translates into CASKAQPRGTDTQYF.

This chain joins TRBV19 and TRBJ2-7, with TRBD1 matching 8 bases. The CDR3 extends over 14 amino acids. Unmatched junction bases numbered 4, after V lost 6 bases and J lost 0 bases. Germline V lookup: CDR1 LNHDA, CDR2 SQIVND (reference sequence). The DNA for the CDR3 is TGTGCCAGTAGCGCGGACAGGGACTCCTACGAGCAGTACTTC. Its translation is CASSADRDSYEQYF.

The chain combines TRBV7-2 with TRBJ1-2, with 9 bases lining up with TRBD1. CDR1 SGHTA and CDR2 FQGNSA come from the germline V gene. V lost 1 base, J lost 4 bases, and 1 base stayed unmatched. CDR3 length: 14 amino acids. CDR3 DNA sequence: TGTGCCAGCAGCTTAGACAGGGGGCCCTATGGCTACACCTTC. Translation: CASSLDRGPYGYTF.

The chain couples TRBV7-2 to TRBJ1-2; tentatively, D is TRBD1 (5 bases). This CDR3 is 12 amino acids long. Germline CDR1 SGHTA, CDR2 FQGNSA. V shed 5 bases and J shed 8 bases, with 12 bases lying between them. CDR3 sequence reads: CASSRDLSGYTF. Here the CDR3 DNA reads TGTGCCAGCAGCCGGGACCTGTCGGGCTACACCTTC.

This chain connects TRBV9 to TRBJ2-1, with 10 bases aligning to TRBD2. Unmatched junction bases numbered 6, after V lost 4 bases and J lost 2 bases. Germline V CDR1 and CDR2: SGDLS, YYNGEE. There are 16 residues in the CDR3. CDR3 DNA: TGTGCCAGCAGCCCCTTCAGCGGGAGGGCCTACAATGAGCAGTTCTTC. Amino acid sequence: CASSPFSGRAYNEQFF.

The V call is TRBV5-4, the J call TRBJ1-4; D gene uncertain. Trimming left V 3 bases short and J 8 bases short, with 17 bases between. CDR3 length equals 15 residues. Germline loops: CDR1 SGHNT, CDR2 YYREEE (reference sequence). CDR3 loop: CASSSSRKIGEKLFF. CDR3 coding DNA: TGTGCCAGCAGCTCCTCGAGGAAGATAGGAGAAAAACTGTTTTTT.

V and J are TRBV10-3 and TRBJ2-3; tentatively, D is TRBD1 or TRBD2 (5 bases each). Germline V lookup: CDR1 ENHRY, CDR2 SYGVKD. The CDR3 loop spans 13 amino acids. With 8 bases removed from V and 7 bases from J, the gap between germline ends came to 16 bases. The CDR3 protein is CAIVEGPTNTQYF. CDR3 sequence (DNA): TGTGCCATCGTTGAGGGACCTACGAATACGCAGTATTTT.

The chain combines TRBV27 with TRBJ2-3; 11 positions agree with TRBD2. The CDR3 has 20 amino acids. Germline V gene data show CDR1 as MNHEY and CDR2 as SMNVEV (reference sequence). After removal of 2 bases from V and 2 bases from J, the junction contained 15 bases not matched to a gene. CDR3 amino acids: CASSLSRPPRTSGYTDTQYF. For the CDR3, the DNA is TGTGCCAGCAGTTTAAGCCGCCCCCCCAGGACTAGCGGGTACACAGATACGCAGTATTTT.